This TCR beta chain was captured in a study of T cell responses to AZD1222 COVID-19 vaccine. Regarding the study as a whole: Unmutated regions of variants are reportedly targeted by nearly half of spike-specific TCRs. Clonal diversity was possibly underestimated, and the donors were mostly white British, with more females.

Comment on this clone: The antigen is not known.

CDR3 size: 12 residues. CDR1 and CDR2 (germline): LGHNT, FRNRAP. Trimming shortened V by 2 bases and J by 5 bases, and 6 bases separated the two germline ends. Sequencing used immunoSEQ multiplex PCR; TCRdb keeps in-frame clones, though not all of them. The data show about 100,000 clones, around 87% seen once. This sample comprised peripheral blood, obtained on day 0 of AZD1222 vaccination. The chain has TRBV12-5 and TRBJ1-1; D ambiguous. This clonotype originated in an adult in good health. For the CDR3, the DNA is TGTGCTAGTGGTTTGTTCGGGACTGAAGCTTTCTTT. It encodes CASGLFGTEAFF.